The T cell receptor (beta chain) under discussion was sequenced for a study of human T cells and chemical hapten exposure. The overall study: Once 0.01% DPC had been applied to the upper back by patch test, readings were taken at 6 days.

One entry per CDR3 protein results from TCRdb running MiXCR on the RACE reads. The sample lists 140,000 or so distinct CDR3 sequences, over 9.5% seen once, with around 1.4% in the top ten. The germline V gene has CDR1 MNHEY and CDR2 SMNVEV (reference sequence). The CDR3 is 16 amino acids. Trimming left V 5 bases short and J 2 bases short, with 16 bases between. Study-wide findings and caveats: Expanded TCRs created a significantly greater count of big CDR3 similarity clusters than controls did.

The time point was: patch test 2, 6 weeks after DPC sensitization. Treatment indicated: therapeutic diphenylcyclopropenone sensitization with weekly scalp DPC. This clonotype was counted only a few times. Its antigen is unidentified. The chain is built from TRBV27 and TRBJ1-5; maybe TRBD1 (5 bases). The TCR sequence derives from a woman in her 50s with alopecia areata. Some clones in this sample may be carry-over from other donors' samples. The input for sequencing was whole blood, taken in connection with sensitization to the hapten diphenylcyclopropenone (DPC). CDR3 nucleotides: TGTGCCAGCAGTCCAAAGGGGAGGGGTCGCAATCAGCCCCAGCATTTT. It translates to CASSPKGRGRNQPQHF.